Listed here are 10 T cell receptor beta chains from one sample, sequenced in a study of blood T cell repertoires in COVID-19. Here immunoSEQ multiplex PCR was the method, and the copy in TCRdb shows in-frame clones only, minus some. The sample lists approximately 28,000 clones, 90% to 95% occurring once. The source material was peripheral blood. The receptors were sampled from a woman between 65 and 79 years old with COVID-19, enrolled during active disease.

The J gene is TRBJ2-3, the V gene TRBV6-1, with D perhaps matching TRBD2 (5 bases). The ends were cut back, 1 base at V and 0 bases at J, with 11 bases in the middle. The CDR3 totals 16 residues. Germline values: CDR1 MNHNS, CDR2 SASEGT. The CDR3 protein is CASSEDGDTSTDTQYF. The CDR3 region has the DNA TGTGCCAGCAGTGAAGACGGGGATACTAGCACAGATACGCAGTATTTT.

V usage is TRBV29-1 and J usage is TRBJ2-2, with 8 bases that match TRBD2. Germline CDR1 reads SQVTM; CDR2 reads ANQGSEA. The CDR3 extends over 16 amino acids. V dropped 6 bases and J dropped 2; count of bases not matched to a gene: 11. The chain's CDR3 is CSVQPEREYNTGELFF. CDR3 DNA sequence: TGCAGCGTACAACCTGAGCGGGAGTACAACACCGGGGAGCTGTTTTTT.

A single count supports this clone. The chain recombines TRBV4-3 with TRBJ2-1; 7 nucleotides line up with TRBD1. Germline V CDR1 and CDR2: LGHNA, YSLEER. V shed 5 bases, J shed 6 bases, and the junction held 4 bases outside the gene matches. The CDR3 has 13 amino acids. Here the CDR3 DNA reads TGCGCCAGCAGCTTCCACAGGGGCAATGAGCAGTTCTTC. Its translation: CASSFHRGNEQFF.

The V call is TRBV19, the J call TRBJ1-6; tentative D call: TRBD1 (6 bases). The CDR3 sequence is 16 residues long. Per the germline V gene, CDR1 is LNHDA and CDR2 is SQIVND (reference sequence). V lost 1 base, J lost 1 base, and 8 bases lay in between. CDR3 region: CASSIAGDSYNSPLHF. In DNA, the CDR3 is TGTGCCAGTAGTATAGCAGGGGATTCCTATAATTCACCCCTCCACTTT.

The rearrangement joins TRBV28 to TRBJ2-1, with D perhaps matching TRBD2 (5 bases). The germline V gene has CDR1 MDHEN and CDR2 SYDVKM. Trimming pared 6 bases from V and 0 bases from J, leaving 12 bases between. The CDR3 runs to 15 residues. The CDR3, as DNA: TGTGCCAGCAGCCGGACTGCCCTCTCCTACAATGAGCAGTTCTTC. Translating it yields CASSRTALSYNEQFF.

This clone was counted a few times. The gene calls are TRBV18 and TRBJ2-2; maybe TRBD2 (6 bases). This CDR3 is built from 14 residues. Trimming took 2 bases from V and 3 from J, leaving 7 bases between them. CDR1 is KGHSH and CDR2 is LQKENI in the germline V gene. The CDR3 loop reads CASSPSGDTGELFF. The CDR3, as DNA: TGTGCCAGCTCACCATCGGGGGACACCGGGGAGCTGTTTTTT.

The rearrangement links TRBV29-1 to TRBJ1-1; D not certain. The V end lost 5 bases, the J end lost 2 bases, and 15 bases lay between the germline ends. Germline V gene data show CDR1 as SQVTM and CDR2 as ANQGSEA. There are 14 residues in the CDR3. The CDR3 protein is CSVPREGVNTEAFF. DNA for the CDR3: TGCAGCGTTCCAAGGGAGGGAGTAAACACTGAAGCTTTCTTT.

The table lists this clone with a count of one. This CDR3 reads CASSPRPRTGGRTEAFF. For the CDR3, the DNA is TGTGCCAGCTCACCGCGGCCGAGGACAGGGGGCAGGACTGAAGCTTTCTTT. The rearrangement uses TRBV18 and TRBJ1-1, with 11 bases aligning to TRBD1. The CDR3 has 17 amino acids. CDR1 and CDR2 (germline): KGHSH, LQKENI. The ends lost 3 bases at V and 5 bases at J; junction bases unmatched: 11.

The genes are TRBV29-1 and TRBJ1-1, with a possible D match to TRBD1 (6 bases). Trimming left V 7 bases short and J 14 bases short, with 26 bases between. The CDR3 has 13 amino acids. Germline values: CDR1 SQVTM, CDR2 ANQGSEA. CDR3 DNA: TGCAGCGCCCACCCCCGGGACACCTGGGGTATGTTCTTT. Translating gives CSAHPRDTWGMFF.

The CDR3 reads CASSIRTSSSYNEQFF. Written as DNA, the CDR3 is TGTGCCAGCAGTATTAGGACTAGCAGCTCCTACAATGAGCAGTTCTTC. The chain carries TRBV25-1 and TRBJ2-1; 8 bases are a match to TRBD2. Germline V CDR1 and CDR2: MGHDK, SYGVNS. V was pared by 5 bases and J by 0 bases, with 6 bases of the junction left unmatched. The CDR3 consists of 16 residues.